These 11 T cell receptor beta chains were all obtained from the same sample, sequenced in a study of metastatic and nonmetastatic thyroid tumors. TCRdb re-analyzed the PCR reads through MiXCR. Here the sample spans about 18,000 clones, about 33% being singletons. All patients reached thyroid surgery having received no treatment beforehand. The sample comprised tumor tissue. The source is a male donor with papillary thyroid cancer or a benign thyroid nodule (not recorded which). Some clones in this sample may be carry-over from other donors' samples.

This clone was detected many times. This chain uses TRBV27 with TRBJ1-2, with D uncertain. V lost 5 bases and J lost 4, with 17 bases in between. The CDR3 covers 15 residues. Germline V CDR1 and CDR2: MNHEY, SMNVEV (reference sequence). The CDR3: CASSPARRWGYGYTF. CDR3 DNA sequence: TGTGCCAGCAGTCCGGCACGGCGTTGGGGCTATGGCTACACCTTC.

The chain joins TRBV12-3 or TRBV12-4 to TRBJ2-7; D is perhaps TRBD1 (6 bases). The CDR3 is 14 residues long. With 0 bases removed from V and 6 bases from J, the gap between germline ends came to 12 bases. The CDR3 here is CASSLAQGSAEQYF. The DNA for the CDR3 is TGTGCCAGCAGTTTAGCACAGGGTTCCGCCGAGCAGTACTTC.

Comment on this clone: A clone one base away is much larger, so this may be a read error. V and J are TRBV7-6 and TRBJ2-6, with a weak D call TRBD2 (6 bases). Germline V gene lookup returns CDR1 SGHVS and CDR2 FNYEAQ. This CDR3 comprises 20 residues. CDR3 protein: CVSSPDPPGTVTSGSNVLTF. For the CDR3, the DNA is TGTGTCAGCAGCCCCGACCCCCCCGGGACTGTTACCTCTGGGTCCAACGTCCTGACTTTC.

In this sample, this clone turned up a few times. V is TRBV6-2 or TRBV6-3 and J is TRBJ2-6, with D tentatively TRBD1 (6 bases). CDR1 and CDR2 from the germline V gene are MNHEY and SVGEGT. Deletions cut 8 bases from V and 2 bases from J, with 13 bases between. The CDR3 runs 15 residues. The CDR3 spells CASQYREPGANVLTF. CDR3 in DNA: TGTGCCAGCCAATACAGGGAACCTGGGGCCAACGTCCTGACTTTC.

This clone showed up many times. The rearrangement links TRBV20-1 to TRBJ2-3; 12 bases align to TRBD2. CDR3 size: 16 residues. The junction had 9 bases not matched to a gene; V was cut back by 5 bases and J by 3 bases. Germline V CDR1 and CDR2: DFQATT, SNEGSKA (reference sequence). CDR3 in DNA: TGCAGTGCTCCAAGTCGCCTAGCGGGAGGGACAGATACGCAGTATTTT. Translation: CSAPSRLAGGTDTQYF.

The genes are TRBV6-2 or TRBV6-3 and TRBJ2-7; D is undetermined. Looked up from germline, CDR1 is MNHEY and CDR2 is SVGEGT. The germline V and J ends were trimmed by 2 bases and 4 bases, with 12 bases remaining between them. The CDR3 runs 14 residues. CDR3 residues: CASSYPARSYEQYF. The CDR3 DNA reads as TGTGCCAGCAGTTACCCCGCCAGGTCTTACGAGCAGTACTTC.

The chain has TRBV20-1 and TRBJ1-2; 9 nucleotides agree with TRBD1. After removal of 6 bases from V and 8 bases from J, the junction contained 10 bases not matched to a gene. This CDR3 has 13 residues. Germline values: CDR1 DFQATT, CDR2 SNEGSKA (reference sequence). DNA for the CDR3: TGCAGTGCAGGACAGGGGACCTCGGGAGGCTACACCTTC. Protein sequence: CSAGQGTSGGYTF.

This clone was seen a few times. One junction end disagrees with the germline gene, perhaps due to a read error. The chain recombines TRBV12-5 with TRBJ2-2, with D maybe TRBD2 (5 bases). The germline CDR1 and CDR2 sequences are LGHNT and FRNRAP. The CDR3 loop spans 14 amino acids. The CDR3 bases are TGTGCTAGTGCCCTGGACTGTGACACCGTGGAGCTGTTTTTT. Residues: CASALDCDTVELFF.

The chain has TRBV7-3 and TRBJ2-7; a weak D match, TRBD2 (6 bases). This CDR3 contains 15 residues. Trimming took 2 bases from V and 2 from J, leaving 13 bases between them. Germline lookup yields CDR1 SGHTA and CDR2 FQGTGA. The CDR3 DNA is TGTGCCAGCAGCTTAGGCGCGGGGAATCCCTACGAGCAGTACTTC. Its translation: CASSLGAGNPYEQYF.

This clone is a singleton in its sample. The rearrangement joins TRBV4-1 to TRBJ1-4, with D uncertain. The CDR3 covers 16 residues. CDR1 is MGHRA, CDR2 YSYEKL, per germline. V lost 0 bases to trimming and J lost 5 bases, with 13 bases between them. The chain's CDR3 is CASSQDIYRLNEKLFF. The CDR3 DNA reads TGCGCCAGCAGCCAAGATATCTACCGCTTAAATGAAAAACTGTTTTTT.

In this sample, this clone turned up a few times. The DNA of the CDR3 is TGTGCCAGCAGCCGCGACAGGGACTATGGCTACACCTTC. Translation: CASSRDRDYGYTF. The gene calls are TRBV6-2 or TRBV6-3 and TRBJ1-2; 7 bases fit TRBD1. Germline lookup yields CDR1 MNHEY and CDR2 SVGEGT. With 6 bases clipped from V and 3 bases from J, the junction kept 4 bases outside the gene matches. The CDR3 runs 13 residues.